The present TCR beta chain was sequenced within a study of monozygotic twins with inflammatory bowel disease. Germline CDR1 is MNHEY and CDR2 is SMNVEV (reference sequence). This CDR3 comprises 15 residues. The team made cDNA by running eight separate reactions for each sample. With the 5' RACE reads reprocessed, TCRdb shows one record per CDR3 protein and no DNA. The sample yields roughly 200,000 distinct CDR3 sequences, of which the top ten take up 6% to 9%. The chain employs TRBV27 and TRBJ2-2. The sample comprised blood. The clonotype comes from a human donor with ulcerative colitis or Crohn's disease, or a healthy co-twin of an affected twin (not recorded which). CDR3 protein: CASSLVGLGTGELFF.